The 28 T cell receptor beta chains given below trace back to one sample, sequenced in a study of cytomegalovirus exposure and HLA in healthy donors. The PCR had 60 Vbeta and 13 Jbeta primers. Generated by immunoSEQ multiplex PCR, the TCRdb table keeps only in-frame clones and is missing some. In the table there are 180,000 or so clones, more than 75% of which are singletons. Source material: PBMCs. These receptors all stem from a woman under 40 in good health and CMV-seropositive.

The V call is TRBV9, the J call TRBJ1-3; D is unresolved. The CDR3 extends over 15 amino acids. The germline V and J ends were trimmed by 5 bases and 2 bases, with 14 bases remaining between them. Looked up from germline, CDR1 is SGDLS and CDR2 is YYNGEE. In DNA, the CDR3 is TGTGCCAGCAGGGCTCCCCGACACACTGGAAACACCATATATTTT. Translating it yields CASRAPRHTGNTIYF.

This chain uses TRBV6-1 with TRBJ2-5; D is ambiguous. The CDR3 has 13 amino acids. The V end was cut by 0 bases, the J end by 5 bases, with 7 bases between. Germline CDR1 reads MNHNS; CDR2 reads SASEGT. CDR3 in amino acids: CASSEALRETQYF. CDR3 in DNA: TGTGCCAGCAGTGAAGCGCTTCGGGAGACCCAGTACTTC.

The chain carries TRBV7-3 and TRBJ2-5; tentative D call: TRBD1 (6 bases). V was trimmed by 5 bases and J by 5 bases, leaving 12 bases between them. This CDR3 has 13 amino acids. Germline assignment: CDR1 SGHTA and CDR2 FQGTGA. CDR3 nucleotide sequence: TGTGCCAGCAGCGCCCCAGGGGACGAGACCCAGTACTTC. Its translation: CASSAPGDETQYF.

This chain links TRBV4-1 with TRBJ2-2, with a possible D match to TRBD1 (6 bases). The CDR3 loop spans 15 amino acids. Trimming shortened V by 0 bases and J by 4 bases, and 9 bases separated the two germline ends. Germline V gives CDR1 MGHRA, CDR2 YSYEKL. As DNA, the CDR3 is TGCGCCAGCAGCCAAGAGGGGGCCGGCACCGGGGAGCTGTTTTTT. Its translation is CASSQEGAGTGELFF.

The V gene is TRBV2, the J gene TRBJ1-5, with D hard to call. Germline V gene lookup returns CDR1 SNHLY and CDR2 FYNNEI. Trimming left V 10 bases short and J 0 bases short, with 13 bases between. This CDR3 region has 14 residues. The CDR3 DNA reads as TGTGCCACCCAGGCCCAGTATAGCAATCAGCCCCAGCATTTT. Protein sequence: CATQAQYSNQPQHF.

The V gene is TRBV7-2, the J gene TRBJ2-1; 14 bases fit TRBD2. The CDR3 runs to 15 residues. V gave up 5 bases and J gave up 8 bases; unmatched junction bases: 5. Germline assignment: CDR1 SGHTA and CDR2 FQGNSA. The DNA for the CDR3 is TGTGCCAGCAGCAAAGGACTAGCGGGGGGCTATGAGCAGTTCTTC. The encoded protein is CASSKGLAGGYEQFF.

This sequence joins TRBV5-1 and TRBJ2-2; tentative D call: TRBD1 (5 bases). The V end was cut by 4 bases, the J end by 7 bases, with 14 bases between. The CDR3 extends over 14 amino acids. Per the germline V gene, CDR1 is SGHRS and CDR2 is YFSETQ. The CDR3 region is CASSPAPGFGELFF. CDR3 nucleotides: TGCGCCAGCAGCCCCGCCCCAGGGTTCGGGGAGCTGTTTTTT.

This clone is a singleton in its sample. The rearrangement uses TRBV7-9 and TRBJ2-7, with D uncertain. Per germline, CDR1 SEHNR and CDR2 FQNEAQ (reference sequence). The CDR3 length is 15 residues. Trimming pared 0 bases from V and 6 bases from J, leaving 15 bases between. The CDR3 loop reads CASSLARGLLREQYF. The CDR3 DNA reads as TGTGCCAGCAGCTTAGCGCGCGGTCTCCTCCGCGAGCAGTACTTC.

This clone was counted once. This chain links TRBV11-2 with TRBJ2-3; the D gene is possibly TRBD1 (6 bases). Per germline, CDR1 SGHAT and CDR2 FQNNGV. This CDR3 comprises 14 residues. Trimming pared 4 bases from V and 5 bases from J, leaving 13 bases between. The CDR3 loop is CASSWWQQGDTQYF. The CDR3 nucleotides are TGTGCCAGCAGCTGGTGGCAACAGGGAGATACGCAGTATTTT.

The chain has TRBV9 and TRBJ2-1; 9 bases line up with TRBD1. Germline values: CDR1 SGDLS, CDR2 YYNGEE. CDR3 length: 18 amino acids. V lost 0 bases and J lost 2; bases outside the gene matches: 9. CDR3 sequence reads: CASSVAPAQGAPYNEQFF. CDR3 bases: TGTGCCAGCAGCGTAGCTCCGGCACAGGGGGCTCCCTACAATGAGCAGTTCTTC.

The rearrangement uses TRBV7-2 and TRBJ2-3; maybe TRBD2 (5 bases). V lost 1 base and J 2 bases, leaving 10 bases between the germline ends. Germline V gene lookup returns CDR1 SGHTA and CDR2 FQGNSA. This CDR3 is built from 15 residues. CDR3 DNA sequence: TGTGCCAGCAGCTTAGACGGACTTTACACAGATACGCAGTATTTT. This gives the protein CASSLDGLYTDTQYF. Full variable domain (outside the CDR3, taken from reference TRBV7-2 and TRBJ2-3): GAGVSQSPSNKVTEKGKDVELRCDPISGHTALYWYRQSLGQGLEFLIYFQGNSAPDKSGLPSDRFSAERTGGSVSTLTIQRTQQEDSAVYLCASSLDGLYTDTQYFGPGTRLTVL.

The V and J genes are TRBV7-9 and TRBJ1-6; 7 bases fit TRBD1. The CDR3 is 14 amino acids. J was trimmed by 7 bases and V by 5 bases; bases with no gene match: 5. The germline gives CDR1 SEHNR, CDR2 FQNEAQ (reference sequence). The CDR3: CASSQARGNSPLHF. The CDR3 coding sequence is TGTGCCAGCAGCCAGGCCAGGGGGAATTCACCCCTCCACTTT.

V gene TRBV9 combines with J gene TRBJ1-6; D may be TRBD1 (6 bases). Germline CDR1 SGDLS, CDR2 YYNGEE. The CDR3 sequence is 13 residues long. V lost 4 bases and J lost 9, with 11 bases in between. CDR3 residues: CASSPTGSSPLHF. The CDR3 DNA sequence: TGTGCCAGCAGCCCCACAGGGAGTTCACCCCTCCACTTT. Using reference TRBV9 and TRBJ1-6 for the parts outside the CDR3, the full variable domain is DSGVTQTPKHLITATGQRVTLRCSPRSGDLSVYWYQQSLDQGLQFLIQYYNGEERAKGNILERFSAQQFPDLHSELNLSSLELGDSALYFCASSPTGSSPLHFGNGTRLTVT.

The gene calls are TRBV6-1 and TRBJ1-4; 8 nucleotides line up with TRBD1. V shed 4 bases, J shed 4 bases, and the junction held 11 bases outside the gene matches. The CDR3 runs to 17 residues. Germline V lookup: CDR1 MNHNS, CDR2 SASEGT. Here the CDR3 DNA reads TGTGCCAGCAGTGGGTCCCCCAGGGGGCCTTATAATGAAAAACTGTTTTTT. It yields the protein CASSGSPRGPYNEKLFF.

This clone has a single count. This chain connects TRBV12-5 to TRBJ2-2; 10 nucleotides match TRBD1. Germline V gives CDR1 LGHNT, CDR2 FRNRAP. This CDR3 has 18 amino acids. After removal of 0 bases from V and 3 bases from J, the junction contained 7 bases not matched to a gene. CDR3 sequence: CASGLVITGTGDTGELFF. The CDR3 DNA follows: TGTGCTAGTGGTTTGGTGATTACGGGGACAGGGGACACCGGGGAGCTGTTTTTT. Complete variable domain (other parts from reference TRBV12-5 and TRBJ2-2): DARVTQTPRHKVTEMGQEVTMRCQPILGHNTVFWYRQTMMQGLELLAYFRNRAPLDDSGMPKDRFSAEMPDATLATLKIQPSEPRDSAVYFCASGLVITGTGDTGELFFGEGSRLTVL.

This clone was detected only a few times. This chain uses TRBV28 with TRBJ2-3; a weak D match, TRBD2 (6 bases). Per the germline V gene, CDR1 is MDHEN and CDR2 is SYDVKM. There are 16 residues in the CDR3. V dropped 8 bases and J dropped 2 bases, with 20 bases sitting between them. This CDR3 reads CASGTRRRVLTDTQYF. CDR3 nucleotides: TGTGCCAGCGGTACTCGAAGGAGGGTGCTCACAGATACGCAGTATTTT.

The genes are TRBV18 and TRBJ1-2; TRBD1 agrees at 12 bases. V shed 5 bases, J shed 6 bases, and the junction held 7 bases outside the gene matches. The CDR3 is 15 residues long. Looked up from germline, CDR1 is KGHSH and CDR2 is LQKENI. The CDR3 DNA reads TGTGCCAGCTCAAAGGGACAGGGGGCGTCGGATGGCTACACCTTC. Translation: CASSKGQGASDGYTF. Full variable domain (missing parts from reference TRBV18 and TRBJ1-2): NAGVMQNPRHLVRRRGQEARLRCSPMKGHSHVYWYRQLPEEGLKFMVYLQKENIIDESGMPKERFSAEFPKEGPSILRIQQVVRGDSAAYFCASSKGQGASDGYTFGSGTRLTVV.

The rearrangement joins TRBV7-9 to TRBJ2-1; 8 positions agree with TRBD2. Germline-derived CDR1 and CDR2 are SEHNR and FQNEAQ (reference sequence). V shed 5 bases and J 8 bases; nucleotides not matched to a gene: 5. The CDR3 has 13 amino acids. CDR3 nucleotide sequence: TGTGCCAGCAGCAACCGGGGGGGCTATGAGCAGTTCTTC. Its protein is CASSNRGGYEQFF.

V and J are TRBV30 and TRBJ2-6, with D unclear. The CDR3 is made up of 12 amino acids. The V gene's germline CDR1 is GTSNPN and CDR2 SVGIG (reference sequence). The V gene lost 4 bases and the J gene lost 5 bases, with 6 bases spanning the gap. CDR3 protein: CAWTYRANVLTF. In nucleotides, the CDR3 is TGTGCCTGGACCTATCGGGCCAACGTCCTGACTTTC.

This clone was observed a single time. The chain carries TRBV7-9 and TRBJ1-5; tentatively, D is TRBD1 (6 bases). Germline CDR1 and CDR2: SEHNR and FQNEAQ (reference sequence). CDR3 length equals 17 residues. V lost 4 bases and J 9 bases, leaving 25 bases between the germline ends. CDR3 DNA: TGTGCCAGCAGCTCCTTATCCCAAGACGGACAGCAGTTGCCCCAGCATTTT. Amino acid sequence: CASSSLSQDGQQLPQHF.

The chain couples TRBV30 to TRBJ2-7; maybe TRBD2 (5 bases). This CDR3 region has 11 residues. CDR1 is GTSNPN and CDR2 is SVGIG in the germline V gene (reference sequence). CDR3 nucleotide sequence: TGTTCGGCCGGGGACTCCTACGAGCAGTACTTC. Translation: CSAGDSYEQYF.

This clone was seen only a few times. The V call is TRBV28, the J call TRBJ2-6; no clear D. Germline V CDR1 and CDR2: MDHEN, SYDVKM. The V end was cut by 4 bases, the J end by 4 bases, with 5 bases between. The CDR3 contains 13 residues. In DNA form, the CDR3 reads TGTGCCAGCAGTTCCTCGGGGGCCAACGTCCTGACTTTC. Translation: CASSSSGANVLTF.

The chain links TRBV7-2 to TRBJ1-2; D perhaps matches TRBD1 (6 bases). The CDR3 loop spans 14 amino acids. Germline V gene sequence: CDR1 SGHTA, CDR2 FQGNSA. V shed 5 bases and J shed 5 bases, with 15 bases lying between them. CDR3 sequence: CASSREGVQYGYTF. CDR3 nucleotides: TGTGCCAGCAGCAGGGAGGGGGTCCAATATGGCTACACCTTC.

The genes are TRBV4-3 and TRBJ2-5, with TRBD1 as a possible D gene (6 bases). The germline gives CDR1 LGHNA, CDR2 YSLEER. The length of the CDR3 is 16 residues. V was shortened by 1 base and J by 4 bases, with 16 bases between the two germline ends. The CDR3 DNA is TGCGCCAGCAGCCAAGTGTCGGACAGCCGGGGAGAGACCCAGTACTTC. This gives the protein CASSQVSDSRGETQYF.

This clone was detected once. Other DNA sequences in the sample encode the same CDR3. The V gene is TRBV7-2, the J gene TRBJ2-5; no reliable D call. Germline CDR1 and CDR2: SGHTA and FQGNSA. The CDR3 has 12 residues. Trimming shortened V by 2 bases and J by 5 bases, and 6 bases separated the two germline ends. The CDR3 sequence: CASSLTRETQYF. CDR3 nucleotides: TGTGCCAGCAGCTTAACCAGGGAGACCCAGTACTTC.

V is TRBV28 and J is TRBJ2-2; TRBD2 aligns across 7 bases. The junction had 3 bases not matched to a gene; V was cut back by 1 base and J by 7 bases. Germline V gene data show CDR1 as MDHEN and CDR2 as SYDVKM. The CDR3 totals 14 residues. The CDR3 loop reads CASSLSGLVGELFF. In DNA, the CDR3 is TGTGCCAGCAGTTTATCTGGACTAGTCGGGGAGCTGTTTTTT.

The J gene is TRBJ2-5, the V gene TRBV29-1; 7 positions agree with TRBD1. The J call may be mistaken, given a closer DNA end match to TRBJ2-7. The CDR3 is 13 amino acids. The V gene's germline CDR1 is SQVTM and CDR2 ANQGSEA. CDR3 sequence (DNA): TGCAGCGTTGAAAGGGACAGACCCTACGAGCAGTACTTC. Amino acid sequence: CSVERDRPYEQYF.

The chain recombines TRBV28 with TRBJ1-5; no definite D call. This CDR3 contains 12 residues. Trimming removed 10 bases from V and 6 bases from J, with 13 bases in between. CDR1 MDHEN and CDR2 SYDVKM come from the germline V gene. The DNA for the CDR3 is TGTGCCACCACCAGGTTCGGTCAGCCCCAGCATTTT. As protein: CATTRFGQPQHF.